One and the same sample provided the 20 T cell receptor beta chains below, sequenced in a study of post-analysis software for immune sequencing data. Whole-study results and caveats: Elevated frequency relative to controls characterized roughly five TRBV segments in patients, TRBV5-6, TRBV5-1 and TRBV20-1 among them.

These receptors have no known antigen. The library was made from cDNA and included unique molecular identifiers. TCRdb re-called the PCR reads with MiXCR, one entry per CDR3 protein. The data hold 400,000 to 500,000 distinct CDR3 sequences, with 39% observed a single time. Sequences were obtained from blood. These receptors originate from a girl aged 2 to 9 with multiple sclerosis.

This clonotype appeared a few times. The V and J genes are TRBV5-5 and TRBJ2-5; the match to TRBD1 covers 7 bases. This CDR3 has 15 amino acids. Germline CDR1 SGHKS, CDR2 YYEKEE (reference sequence). V was clipped by 0 bases and J by 3 bases; unmatched bases: 5. The CDR3 protein is CASSLGLQGEETQYF. For the CDR3, the DNA is TGTGCCAGCAGCTTGGGTCTGCAGGGGGAAGAGACCCAGTACTTC.

The gene calls are TRBV18 and TRBJ2-7, with 10 bases lining up with TRBD2. J lost 1 base, V lost 3 bases, and 3 bases had no gene match. Germline CDR1 and CDR2: KGHSH and LQKENI. CDR3 length: 15 amino acids. This chain's CDR3 is CASSPTSGDSYEQYF. The DNA of the CDR3 is TGTGCCAGCTCACCCACTAGCGGGGATTCCTACGAGCAGTACTTC.

This sequence joins TRBV2 and TRBJ2-1, with 7 bases matching TRBD2. The CDR3 covers 11 residues. Germline-derived CDR1 and CDR2 are SNHLY and FYNNEI. V gave up 8 bases and J gave up 12 bases; unmatched junction bases: 7. CDR3 protein: CASGLDRPQFF. Written as DNA, the CDR3 is TGTGCCAGCGGACTAGATCGGCCGCAGTTCTTC.

This sequence joins TRBV5-5 and TRBJ1-1; no clear D gene. The CDR3 runs 13 residues. The germline CDR1 and CDR2 sequences are SGHKS and YYEKEE (reference sequence). V dropped 7 bases and J dropped 6 bases, with 16 bases sitting between them. CDR3 nucleotides: TGTGCCAGCCGCCCCGGGTTGTTGGCTGAAGCTTTCTTT. Residues: CASRPGLLAEAFF.

This chain connects TRBV28 to TRBJ2-5, with D possibly matching TRBD2 (6 bases). CDR1 is MDHEN, CDR2 SYDVKM, per germline. V lost 1 base and J 7 bases, leaving 40 bases between the germline ends. CDR3 size: 23 residues. CDR3 in amino acids: CASSLSLSYFGSGGRKRRVTQYF. In DNA form, the CDR3 reads TGTGCCAGCAGTTTATCCCTCTCATATTTTGGATCCGGGGGAAGGAAAAGGCGGGTGACCCAGTACTTC.

The rearrangement joins TRBV12-3 or TRBV12-4 to TRBJ2-1; D possibly matches TRBD1 or TRBD2 (6 bases each). The DNA end lines up better with TRBJ2-7; the J call may be wrong. The CDR3 totals 15 residues. The CDR3 DNA follows: TGTGCCAGCAGGTTGGAGGGGGAGCTTTACTACGAGCAGTACTTC. This gives the protein CASRLEGELYYEQYF.

This clonotype was counted a few times. The rearrangement joins TRBV9 to TRBJ1-2; 12 bases match TRBD1. Germline values: CDR1 SGDLS, CDR2 YYNGEE. The CDR3 is made up of 18 amino acids. J lost 3 bases, V lost 0 bases, and 9 bases had no gene match. The chain's CDR3 is CASSVARGTGGSDYGYTF. The CDR3 nucleotides read TGTGCCAGCAGCGTAGCCAGAGGGACAGGGGGCAGCGACTATGGCTACACCTTC.

The V and J genes are TRBV5-6 and TRBJ2-7, with a weak D call TRBD1 (6 bases). V was shortened by 0 bases and J by 10 bases, with 14 bases between the two germline ends. The CDR3 contains 13 residues. Germline CDR1 SGHDT, CDR2 YYEEEE. CDR3 sequence: CASSLGRGQIQYF. CDR3 nucleotides: TGTGCCAGCAGCTTGGGCAGGGGTCAGATTCAGTACTTC.

The CDR3 nucleotides read TGTGCCAGCAGTTACTCGGGACCGAACTATGGCTACACCTTC. Amino acid sequence: CASSYSGPNYGYTF. The V call is TRBV6-2 or TRBV6-3, the J call TRBJ1-2, with D perhaps TRBD1 (5 bases). The CDR3 is 14 amino acids. With 0 bases removed from V and 2 bases from J, the gap between germline ends came to 7 bases. Looked up from germline, CDR1 is MNHEY and CDR2 is SVGEGT.

This clonotype was seen just once. The chain uses TRBV29-1 and TRBJ1-4; D is undetermined. Trimming pared 4 bases from V and 4 bases from J, leaving 10 bases between. Germline loops: CDR1 SQVTM, CDR2 ANQGSEA. The CDR3 is 13 amino acids. CDR3 in DNA: TGCAGCGTTGGGGCAAGGGTTAATGAAAAACTGTTTTTT. It is translated as CSVGARVNEKLFF.

This clonotype was detected only a few times. In DNA form, the CDR3 reads TGCGCCAGCAGCTTTGACAGGGGCGACTCAACTAATGAAAAACTGTTTTTT. Protein: CASSFDRGDSTNEKLFF. The gene calls are TRBV5-1 and TRBJ1-4; 8 bases are shared with TRBD1. The CDR3 sequence is 17 residues long. The V and J ends lost 2 bases and 0 bases, in that order; junction bases with no gene match: 6. CDR1 is SGHRS and CDR2 is YFSETQ in the germline V gene. The full variable domain, rest sourced from reference TRBV5-1 and TRBJ1-4, is KAGVTQTPRYLIKTRGQQVTLSCSPISGHRSVSWYQQTPGQGLQFLFEYFSETQRNKGNFPGRFSGRQFSNSRSEMNVSTLELGDSALYLCASSFDRGDSTNEKLFFGSGTQLSVL.

The chain joins TRBV20-1 to TRBJ2-3, with a tentative D call TRBD2 (6 bases). V shed 5 bases and J shed 0 bases, with 12 bases lying between them. This CDR3 comprises 14 residues. The germline V gene encodes CDR1 DFQATT and CDR2 SNEGSKA (reference sequence). The DNA for the CDR3 is TGCAGTGCTCCGGGACTGACCAGCACAGATACGCAGTATTTT. Translation: CSAPGLTSTDTQYF.

This clonotype was found a few times. V gene TRBV12-3 or TRBV12-4 combines with J gene TRBJ2-1, with a tentative D call TRBD2 (5 bases). The CDR3 loop spans 14 amino acids. V dropped 3 bases and J dropped 7 bases, with 13 bases sitting between them. The CDR3: CASSFLAVRNEQFF. CDR3 bases: TGTGCCAGCAGTTTCCTAGCTGTCAGGAATGAGCAGTTCTTC.

This clonotype was detected only a few times. The chain carries TRBV3-1 and TRBJ2-5; maybe TRBD1 (7 bases). V was trimmed by 5 bases and J by 0 bases, leaving 13 bases between them. The CDR3 is 15 residues long. Germline V gene sequence: CDR1 LGHDT, CDR2 YNNKEL (reference sequence). The DNA for the CDR3 is TGTGCCAGCAGCTACGGGGGACAGAACCAAGAGACCCAGTACTTC. It encodes CASSYGGQNQETQYF.

In this sample, this clonotype turned up a few times. Germline and junction disagree at one end, which may indicate a read error. The chain links TRBV7-9 to TRBJ1-2; D uncertain. Looked up from germline, CDR1 is SEHNR and CDR2 is FQNEAQ (reference sequence). The CDR3 loop spans 14 amino acids. The CDR3 DNA follows: TGTGCCAGCAGCTTAGAGACGATTAACCATGGCTACACCTTC. Translated, it gives CASSLETINHGYTF. The whole variable domain, filled in from reference TRBV7-9 and TRBJ1-2, reads DTGVSQNPRHKITKRGQNVTFRCDPISEHNRLYWYRQTLGQGPEFLTYFQNEAQLEKSRLLSDRFSAERPKGSFSTLEIQRTEQGDSAMYLCASSLETINHGYTFGSGTRLTVV.

The CDR3 DNA reads TGTGCCAGCAGTCCGTCCCAGGGTGCCAATGGCTACACCTTC. As protein: CASSPSQGANGYTF. The J gene is TRBJ1-2, the V gene TRBV27; TRBD1 is a possible D gene (5 bases). Germline values: CDR1 MNHEY, CDR2 SMNVEV (reference sequence). V shed 5 bases and J shed 6 bases, with 16 bases lying between them. This CDR3 region has 14 residues.

This clonotype was seen a few times. The chain uses TRBV28 and TRBJ2-7, with 7 positions matching TRBD1. The V gene's germline CDR1 is MDHEN and CDR2 SYDVKM. The junction had 10 bases not matched to a gene; V was cut back by 5 bases and J by 3 bases. This CDR3 has 15 amino acids. DNA of the CDR3: TGTGCCAGCAGTCCCGGGACAGCGAACCTCTACGAGCAGTACTTC. Translation: CASSPGTANLYEQYF.

This clonotype was found a few times. This sequence joins TRBV20-1 and TRBJ2-3, with TRBD2 matching 11 bases. The trim removed 5 bases at V and 2 bases at J, leaving 12 bases unmatched. This CDR3 contains 17 residues. The V gene's germline CDR1 is DFQATT and CDR2 SNEGSKA (reference sequence). DNA for the CDR3: TGCAGTGCTCTCACGCCTAGCGGGGGGATAAACACAGATACGCAGTATTTT. Translated, it gives CSALTPSGGINTDTQYF.

The V and J genes are TRBV5-1 and TRBJ1-2; perhaps TRBD1 as D (6 bases). CDR1 is SGHRS and CDR2 is YFSETQ in the germline V gene. This CDR3 comprises 14 residues. The V and J ends lost 4 bases and 8 bases respectively, with 18 bases between them. The DNA for the CDR3 is TGCGCCAGCAGCGCTGCCGGGACACCCGGCGGCTACACCTTC. It translates to CASSAAGTPGGYTF.

The gene calls are TRBV28 and TRBJ2-5; D gene ambiguous. The DNA end is more similar to TRBJ2-7, so the J call may be wrong. This CDR3 has 13 amino acids. Looked up from germline, CDR1 is MDHEN and CDR2 is SYDVKM. Here the CDR3 reads CAIRPSASYEQYF. The CDR3 region has the DNA TGTGCCATAAGACCGTCGGCCTCTTACGAGCAGTACTTC.